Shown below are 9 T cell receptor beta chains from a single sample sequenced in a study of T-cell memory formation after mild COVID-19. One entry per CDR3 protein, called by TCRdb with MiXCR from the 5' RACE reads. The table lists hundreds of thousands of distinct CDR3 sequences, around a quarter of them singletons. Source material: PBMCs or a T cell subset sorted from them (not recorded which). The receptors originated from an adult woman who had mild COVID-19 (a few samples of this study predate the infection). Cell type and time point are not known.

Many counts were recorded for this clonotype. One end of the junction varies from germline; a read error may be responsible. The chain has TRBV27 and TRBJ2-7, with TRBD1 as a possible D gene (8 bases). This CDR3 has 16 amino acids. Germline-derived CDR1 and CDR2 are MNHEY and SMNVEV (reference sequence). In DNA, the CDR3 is TGTGCCAGCAGCTTATCCGGACAGGGAGGGAGCTACGAGCAGTACTTC. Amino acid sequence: CASSLSGQGGSYEQYF.

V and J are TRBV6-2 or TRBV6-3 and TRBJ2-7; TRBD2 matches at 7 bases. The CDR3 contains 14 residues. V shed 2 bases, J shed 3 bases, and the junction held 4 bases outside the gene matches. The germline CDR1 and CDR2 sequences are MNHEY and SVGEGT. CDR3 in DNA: TGTGCCAGCAGTTACGGACTAGTAGACTACGAGCAGTACTTC. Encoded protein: CASSYGLVDYEQYF.

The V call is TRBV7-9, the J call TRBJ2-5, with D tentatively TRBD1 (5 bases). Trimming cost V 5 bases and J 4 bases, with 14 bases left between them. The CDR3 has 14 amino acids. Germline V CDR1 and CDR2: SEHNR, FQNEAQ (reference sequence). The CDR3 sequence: CASSVSEGVETQYF. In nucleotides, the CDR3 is TGTGCCAGCAGCGTATCGGAAGGGGTAGAGACCCAGTACTTC. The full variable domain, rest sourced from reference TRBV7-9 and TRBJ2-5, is DTGVSQNPRHKITKRGQNVTFRCDPISEHNRLYWYRQTLGQGPEFLTYFQNEAQLEKSRLLSDRFSAERPKGSFSTLEIQRTEQGDSAMYLCASSVSEGVETQYFGPGTRLLVL.

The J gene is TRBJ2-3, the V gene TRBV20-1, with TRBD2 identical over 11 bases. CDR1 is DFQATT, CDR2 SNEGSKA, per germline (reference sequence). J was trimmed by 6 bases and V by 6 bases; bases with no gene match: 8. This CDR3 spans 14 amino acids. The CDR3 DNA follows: TGCAGTGCCGTAGCGGGAGGGCCAGGGGATACGCAGTATTTT. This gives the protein CSAVAGGPGDTQYF.

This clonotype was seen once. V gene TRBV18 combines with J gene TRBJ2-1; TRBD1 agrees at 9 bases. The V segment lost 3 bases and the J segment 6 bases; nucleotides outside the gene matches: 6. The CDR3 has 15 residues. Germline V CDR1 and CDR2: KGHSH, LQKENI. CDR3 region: CASSPTGTGTNEQFF. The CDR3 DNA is TGTGCCAGCTCACCCACGGGGACAGGGACCAATGAGCAGTTCTTC.

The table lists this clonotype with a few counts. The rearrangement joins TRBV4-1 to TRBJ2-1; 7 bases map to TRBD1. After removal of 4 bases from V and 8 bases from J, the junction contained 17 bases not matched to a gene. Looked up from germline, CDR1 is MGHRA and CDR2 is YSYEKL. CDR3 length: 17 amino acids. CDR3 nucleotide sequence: TGCGCCAGCAGCCCCCTCTCACAGGGGCCGGTTGGGGATGAGCAGTTCTTC. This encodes CASSPLSQGPVGDEQFF.

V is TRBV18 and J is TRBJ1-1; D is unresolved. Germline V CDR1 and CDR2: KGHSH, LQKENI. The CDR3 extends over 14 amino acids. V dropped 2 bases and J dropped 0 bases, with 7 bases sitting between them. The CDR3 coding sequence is TGTGCCAGCTCACCAGGCCGGGTGAACACTGAAGCTTTCTTT. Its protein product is CASSPGRVNTEAFF.

CDR3 DNA sequence: TGCAGCGGGAGTGGAGATAGCTATGGCTACACCTTC. It yields the protein CSGSGDSYGYTF. J is TRBJ1-2 and V is TRBV29-1; no clear D gene. Germline values: CDR1 SQVTM, CDR2 ANQGSEA. CDR3 size: 12 residues. Trimming shortened V by 7 bases and J by 4 bases, and 13 bases separated the two germline ends.

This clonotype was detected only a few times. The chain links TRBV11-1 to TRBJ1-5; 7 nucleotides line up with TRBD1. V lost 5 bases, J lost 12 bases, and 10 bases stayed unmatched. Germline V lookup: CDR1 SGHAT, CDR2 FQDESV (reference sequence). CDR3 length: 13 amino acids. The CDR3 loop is CASSTDRASFQHF. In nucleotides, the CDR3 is TGTGCCAGCAGCACCGACAGGGCGAGTTTCCAGCATTTT.